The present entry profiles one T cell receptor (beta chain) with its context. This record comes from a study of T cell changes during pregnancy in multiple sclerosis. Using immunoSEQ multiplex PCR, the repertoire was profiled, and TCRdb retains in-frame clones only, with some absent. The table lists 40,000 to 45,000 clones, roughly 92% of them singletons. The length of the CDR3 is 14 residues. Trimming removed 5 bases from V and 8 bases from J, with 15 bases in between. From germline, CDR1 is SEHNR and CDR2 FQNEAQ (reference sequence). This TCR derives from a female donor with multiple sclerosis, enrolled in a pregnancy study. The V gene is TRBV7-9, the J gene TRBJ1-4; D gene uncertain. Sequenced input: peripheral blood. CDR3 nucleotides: TGTGCCAGCAGCCCTCGGTCCCCTCTCGAAAAACTGTTTTTT. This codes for CASSPRSPLEKLFF.